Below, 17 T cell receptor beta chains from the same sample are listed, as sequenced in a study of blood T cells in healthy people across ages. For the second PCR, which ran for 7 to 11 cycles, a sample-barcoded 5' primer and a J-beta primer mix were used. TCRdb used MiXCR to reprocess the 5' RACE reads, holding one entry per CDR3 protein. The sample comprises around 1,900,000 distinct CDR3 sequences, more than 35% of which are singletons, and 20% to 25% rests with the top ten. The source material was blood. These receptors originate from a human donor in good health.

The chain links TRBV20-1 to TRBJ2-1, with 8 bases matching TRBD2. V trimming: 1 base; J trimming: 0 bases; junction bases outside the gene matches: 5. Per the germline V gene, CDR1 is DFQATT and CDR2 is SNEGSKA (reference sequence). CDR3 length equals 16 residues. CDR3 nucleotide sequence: TGCAGTGCTAGAGGGATTAGCGGGAACTCCTACAATGAGCAGTTCTTC. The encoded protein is CSARGISGNSYNEQFF.

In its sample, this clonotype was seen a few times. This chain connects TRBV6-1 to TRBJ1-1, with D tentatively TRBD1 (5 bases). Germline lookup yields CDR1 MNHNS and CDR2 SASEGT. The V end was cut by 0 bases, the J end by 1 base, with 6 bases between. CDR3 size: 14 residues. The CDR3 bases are TGTGCCAGCAGTGAAGCCGGGGGGAACACTGAAGCTTTCTTT. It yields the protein CASSEAGGNTEAFF.

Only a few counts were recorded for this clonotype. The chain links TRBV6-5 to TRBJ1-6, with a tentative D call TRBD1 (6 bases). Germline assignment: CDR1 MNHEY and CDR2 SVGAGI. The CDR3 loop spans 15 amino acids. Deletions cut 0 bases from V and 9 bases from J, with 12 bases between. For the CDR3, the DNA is TGTGCCAGCAGTTACTCGAGAAGGGGGAGTTCACCCCTCCACTTT. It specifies CASSYSRRGSSPLHF.

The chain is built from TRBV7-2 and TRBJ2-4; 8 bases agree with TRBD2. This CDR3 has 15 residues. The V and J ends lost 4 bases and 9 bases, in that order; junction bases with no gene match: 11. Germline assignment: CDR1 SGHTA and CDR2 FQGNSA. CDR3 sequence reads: CASSSSGPGLGIQYF. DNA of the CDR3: TGTGCCAGCAGCTCTAGCGGGCCCGGACTAGGCATTCAGTACTTC.

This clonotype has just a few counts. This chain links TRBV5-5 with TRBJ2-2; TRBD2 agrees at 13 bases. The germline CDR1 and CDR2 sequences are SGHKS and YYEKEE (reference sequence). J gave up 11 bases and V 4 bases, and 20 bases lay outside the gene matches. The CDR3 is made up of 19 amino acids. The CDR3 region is CASSARWTSGGPNPAELFF. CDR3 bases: TGTGCCAGCAGCGCAAGATGGACTAGCGGGGGCCCTAACCCGGCAGAGCTGTTTTTT.

The CDR3 here is CASMNIGSYEQYF. DNA of the CDR3: TGTGCCAGCATGAATATTGGGTCCTACGAGCAGTACTTC. The chain combines TRBV6-5 with TRBJ2-7, with D hard to call. Per germline, CDR1 MNHEY and CDR2 SVGAGI. The CDR3 is made up of 13 amino acids. V lost 7 bases, J lost 1 base, and 11 bases lay in between.

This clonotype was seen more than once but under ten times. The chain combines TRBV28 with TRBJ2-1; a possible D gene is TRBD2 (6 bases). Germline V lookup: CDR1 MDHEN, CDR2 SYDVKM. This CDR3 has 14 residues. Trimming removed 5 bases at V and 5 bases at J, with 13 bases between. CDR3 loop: CASSGAGTHNEQFF. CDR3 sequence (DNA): TGTGCCAGCAGTGGGGCCGGGACTCACAATGAGCAGTTCTTC.

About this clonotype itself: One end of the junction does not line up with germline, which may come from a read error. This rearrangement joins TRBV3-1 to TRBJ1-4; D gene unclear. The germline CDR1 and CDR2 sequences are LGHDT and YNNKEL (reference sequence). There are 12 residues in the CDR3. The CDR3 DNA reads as TGCGCCAGCAGTTATTTGCAGGAAAAACTGTTTTTT. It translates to CASSYLQEKLFF.

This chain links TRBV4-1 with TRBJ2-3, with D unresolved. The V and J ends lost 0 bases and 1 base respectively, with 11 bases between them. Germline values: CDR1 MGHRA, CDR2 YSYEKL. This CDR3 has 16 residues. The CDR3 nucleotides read TGCGCCAGCAGCCAAGACGGCCAGCTTGGCACAGATACGCAGTATTTT. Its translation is CASSQDGQLGTDTQYF.

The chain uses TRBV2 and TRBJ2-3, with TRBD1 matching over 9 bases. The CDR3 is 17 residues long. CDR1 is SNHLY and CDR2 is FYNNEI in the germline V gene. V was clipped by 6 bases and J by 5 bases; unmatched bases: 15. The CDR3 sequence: CASSRGNRGHFGDTQYF. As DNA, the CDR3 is TGTGCCAGCAGCCGGGGAAACAGGGGGCATTTTGGAGATACGCAGTATTTT.

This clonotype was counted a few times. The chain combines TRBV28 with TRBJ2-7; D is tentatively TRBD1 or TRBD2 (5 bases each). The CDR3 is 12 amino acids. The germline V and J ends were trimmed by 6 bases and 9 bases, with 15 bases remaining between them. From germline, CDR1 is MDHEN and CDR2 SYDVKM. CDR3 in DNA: TGTGCCAGCAGCCGACCGGGGACGGGGCAGTACTTC. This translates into CASSRPGTGQYF.

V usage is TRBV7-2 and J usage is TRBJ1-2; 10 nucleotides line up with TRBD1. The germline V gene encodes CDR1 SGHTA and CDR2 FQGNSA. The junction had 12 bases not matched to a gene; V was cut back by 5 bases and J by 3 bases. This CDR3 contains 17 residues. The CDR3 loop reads CASSETAGTGADYGYTF. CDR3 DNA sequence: TGTGCCAGCAGCGAAACCGCCGGGACAGGGGCTGACTATGGCTACACCTTC. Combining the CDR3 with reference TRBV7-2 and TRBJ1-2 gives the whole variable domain GAGVSQSPSNKVTEKGKDVELRCDPISGHTALYWYRQSLGQGLEFLIYFQGNSAPDKSGLPSDRFSAERTGGSVSTLTIQRTQQEDSAVYLCASSETAGTGADYGYTFGSGTRLTVV.

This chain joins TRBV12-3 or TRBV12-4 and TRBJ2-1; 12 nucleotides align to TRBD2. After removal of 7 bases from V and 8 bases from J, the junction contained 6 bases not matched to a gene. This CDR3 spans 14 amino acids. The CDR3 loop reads CASTTRTSGDEQFF. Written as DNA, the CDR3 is TGTGCCAGCACCACCCGGACTAGCGGGGATGAGCAGTTCTTC.

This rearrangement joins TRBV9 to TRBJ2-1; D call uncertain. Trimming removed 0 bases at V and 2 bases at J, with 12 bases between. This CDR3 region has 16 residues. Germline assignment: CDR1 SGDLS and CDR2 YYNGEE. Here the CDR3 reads CASSVDDAPAYNEQFF. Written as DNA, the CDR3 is TGTGCCAGCAGCGTAGATGACGCCCCAGCCTACAATGAGCAGTTCTTC.

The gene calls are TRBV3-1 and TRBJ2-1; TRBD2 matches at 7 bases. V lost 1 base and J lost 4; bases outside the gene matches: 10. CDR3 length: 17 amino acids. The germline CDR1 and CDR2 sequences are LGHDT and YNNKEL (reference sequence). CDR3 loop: CASSQALRRGYYNEQFF. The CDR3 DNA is TGTGCCAGCAGCCAAGCCCTTCGGCGGGGGTATTACAATGAGCAGTTCTTC.

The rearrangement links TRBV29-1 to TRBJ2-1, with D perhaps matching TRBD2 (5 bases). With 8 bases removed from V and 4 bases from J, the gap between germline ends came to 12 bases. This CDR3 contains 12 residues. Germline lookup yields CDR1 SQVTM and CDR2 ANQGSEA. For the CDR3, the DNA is TGCAGCCCAAAGGGAGAGTACAATGAGCAGTTCTTC. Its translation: CSPKGEYNEQFF.

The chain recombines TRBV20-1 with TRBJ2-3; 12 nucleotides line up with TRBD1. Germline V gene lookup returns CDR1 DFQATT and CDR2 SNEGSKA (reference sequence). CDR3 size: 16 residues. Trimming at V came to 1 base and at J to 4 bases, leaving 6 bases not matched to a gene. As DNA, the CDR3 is TGCAGTGCTAGAGCTCCGGGACAGGGGGCTTCAGATACGCAGTATTTT. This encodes CSARAPGQGASDTQYF.